This T cell receptor beta chain was found in a study of cytomegalovirus exposure and HLA in healthy donors. Both 60 Vbeta primers and 13 Jbeta primers went into the PCR. Assay used: immunoSEQ multiplex PCR; TCRdb lists only in-frame clones, some missing. The data show about 120,000 clones, 60% to 85% seen once. Germline V gene sequence: CDR1 MNHEY, CDR2 SMNVEV (reference sequence). The junction had 9 bases not matched to a gene; V was cut back by 6 bases and J by 4 bases. There are 15 residues in the CDR3. Material for sequencing was PBMCs. The chain combines TRBV27 with TRBJ1-5; 7 bases align to TRBD1. The receptor was derived from a woman under 30 in good health and CMV-seronegative. This CDR3 reads CASRRTRDRNQPQHF. The CDR3 bases are TGTGCCAGCAGGCGAACCAGGGACAGAAATCAGCCCCAGCATTTT.